This TCR beta chain was sequenced during a study of blood T cell repertoires in COVID-19. Study background: T cells, B-cell-depleted T cells, or PBMCs supplied cDNA or gDNA.

The V end was cut by 6 bases, the J end by 4 bases, with 24 bases between. The CDR3 is made up of 17 amino acids. Germline lookup yields CDR1 MDHEN and CDR2 SYDVKM. Method: immunoSEQ multiplex PCR; TCRdb's copy keeps in-frame clones and lacks some. The sample contains 150,000 to 200,000 clones, more than 85% of which appear only once. The clonotype comes from a man between 70 and 80 years old with active or convalescent COVID-19. The chain has TRBV28 and TRBJ2-5; TRBD1 might be the D (6 bases). Input material: peripheral blood. CDR3 region: CASSPLGGRGSAETQYF. The CDR3 DNA is TGTGCCAGCAGCCCCCTAGGCGGCAGGGGATCGGCAGAGACCCAGTACTTC. Supplemented by reference TRBV28 and TRBJ2-5, the full variable domain reads DVKVTQSSRYLVKRTGEKVFLECVQDMDHENMFWYRQDPGLGLRLIYFSYDVKMKEKGDIPEGYSVSREKKERFSLILESASTNQTSMYLCASSPLGGRGSAETQYFGPGTRLLVL.